The clone carrying this TCR beta chain was counted only a few times. Its antigen is unknown. This sample was taken from a study of T cell repertoires in cytomegalovirus infection. Whole-study context: The authors used CMV epitopes that were HLA-C-restricted (recently identified) and HLA-B-restricted (well studied). Public TCR beta signatures were indicative of both CMV infection and a matching HLA type. The study's findings and limits: Carriers of CMV and the relevant HLA type were discriminated by public TCR beta frequency. The ex vivo response showed dominance by HLA-C-restricted CMV-specific TCR beta clonotypes.

This CDR3 contains 14 residues. Trimming removed 2 bases at V and 4 bases at J, with 12 bases between. CDR1 MDHEN and CDR2 SYDVKM come from the germline V gene. Each CDR3 protein is one row after TCRdb ran MiXCR on the reads. The sample yields about 340,000 distinct CDR3 sequences, about 27% seen once. The sequence was obtained from a human donor in good health (CMV status not recorded). Some clones in this sample may be carry-over from other donors' samples. The chain combines TRBV28 with TRBJ2-7; TRBD1 might be the D (6 bases). The material was cultured PBMCs, obtained from culture after CMV antigen stimulation. For the CDR3, the DNA is TGTGCCAGCAGTTTAATTCACAGGGAATACGAGCAGTACTTC. It encodes CASSLIHREYEQYF.